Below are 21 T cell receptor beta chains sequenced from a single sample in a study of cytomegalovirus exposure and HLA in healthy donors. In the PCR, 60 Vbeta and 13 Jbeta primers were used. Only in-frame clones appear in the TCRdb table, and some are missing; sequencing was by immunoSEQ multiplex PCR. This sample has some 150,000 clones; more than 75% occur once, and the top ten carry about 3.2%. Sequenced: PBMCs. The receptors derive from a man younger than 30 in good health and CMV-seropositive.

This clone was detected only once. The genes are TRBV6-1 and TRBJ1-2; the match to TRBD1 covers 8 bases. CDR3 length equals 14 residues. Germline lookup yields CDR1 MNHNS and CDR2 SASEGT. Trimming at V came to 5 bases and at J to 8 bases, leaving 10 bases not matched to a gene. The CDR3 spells CASSTQDRVAGYTF. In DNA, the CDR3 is TGTGCCAGCAGTACCCAGGACAGGGTGGCAGGCTACACCTTC.

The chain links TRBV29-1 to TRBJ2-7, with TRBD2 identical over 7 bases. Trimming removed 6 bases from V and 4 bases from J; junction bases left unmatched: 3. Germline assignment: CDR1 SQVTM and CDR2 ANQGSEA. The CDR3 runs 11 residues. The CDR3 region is CSVGGAYEQYF. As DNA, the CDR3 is TGCAGCGTGGGAGGGGCGTACGAGCAGTACTTC.

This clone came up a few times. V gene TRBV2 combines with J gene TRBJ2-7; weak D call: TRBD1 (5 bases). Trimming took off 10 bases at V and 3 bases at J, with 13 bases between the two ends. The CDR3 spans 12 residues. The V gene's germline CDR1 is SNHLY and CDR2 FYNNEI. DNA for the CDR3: TGTGCCATCTCGGACAACTACTACGAGCAGTACTTC. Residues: CAISDNYYEQYF.

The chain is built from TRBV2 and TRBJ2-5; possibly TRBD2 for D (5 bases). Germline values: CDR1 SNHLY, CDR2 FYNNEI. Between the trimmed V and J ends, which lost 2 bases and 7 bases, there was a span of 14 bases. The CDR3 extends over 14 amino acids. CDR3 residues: CASSETAGPGTQYF. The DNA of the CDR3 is TGTGCCAGCAGTGAAACGGCGGGCCCGGGGACCCAGTACTTC.

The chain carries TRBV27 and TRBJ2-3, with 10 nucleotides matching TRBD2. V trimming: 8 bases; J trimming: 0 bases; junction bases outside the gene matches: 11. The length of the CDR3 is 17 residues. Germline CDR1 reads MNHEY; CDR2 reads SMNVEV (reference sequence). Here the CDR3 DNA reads TGTGCCAGCGCGCGGCTAGCGGGAGCCCGCAGCACAGATACGCAGTATTTT. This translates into CASARLAGARSTDTQYF.

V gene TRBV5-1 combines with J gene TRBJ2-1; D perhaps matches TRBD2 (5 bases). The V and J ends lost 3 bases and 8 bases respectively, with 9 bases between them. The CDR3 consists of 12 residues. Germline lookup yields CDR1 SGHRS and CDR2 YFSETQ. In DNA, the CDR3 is TGCGCCAGCAGCTCCCTTAGCGATGAGCAGTTCTTC. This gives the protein CASSSLSDEQFF.

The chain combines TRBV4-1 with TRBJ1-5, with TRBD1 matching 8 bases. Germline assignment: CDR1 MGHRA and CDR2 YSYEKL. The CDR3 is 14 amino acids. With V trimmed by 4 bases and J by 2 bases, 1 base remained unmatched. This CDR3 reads CASSPTGGNQPQHF. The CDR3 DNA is TGCGCCAGCAGCCCGACAGGGGGCAATCAGCCCCAGCATTTT.

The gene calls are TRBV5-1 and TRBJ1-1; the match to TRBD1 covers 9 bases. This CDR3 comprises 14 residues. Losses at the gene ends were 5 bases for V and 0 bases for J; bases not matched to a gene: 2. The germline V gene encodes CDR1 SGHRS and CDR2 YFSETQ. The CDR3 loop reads CASRTGGLNTEAFF. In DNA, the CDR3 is TGCGCCAGCAGGACAGGGGGTTTGAACACTGAAGCTTTCTTT.

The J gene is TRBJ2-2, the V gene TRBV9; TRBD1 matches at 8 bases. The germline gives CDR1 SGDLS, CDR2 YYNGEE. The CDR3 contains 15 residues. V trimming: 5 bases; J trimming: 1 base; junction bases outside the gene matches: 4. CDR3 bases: TGTGCCAGCAGGAGGACAGGGCAGAACACCGGGGAGCTGTTTTTT. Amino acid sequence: CASRRTGQNTGELFF.

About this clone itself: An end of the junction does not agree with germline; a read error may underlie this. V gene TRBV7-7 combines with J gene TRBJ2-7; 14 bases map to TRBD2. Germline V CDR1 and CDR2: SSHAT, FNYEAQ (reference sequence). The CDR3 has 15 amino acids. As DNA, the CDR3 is TGTGCTAGCAGACCGGGACTAGCGGGAGATGGTGAGCAGTACTTC. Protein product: CASRPGLAGDGEQYF.

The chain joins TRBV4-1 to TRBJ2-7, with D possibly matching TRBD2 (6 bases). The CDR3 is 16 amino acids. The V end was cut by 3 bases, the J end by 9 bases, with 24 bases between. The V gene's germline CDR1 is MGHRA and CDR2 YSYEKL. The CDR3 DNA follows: TGCGCCAGCAGCCAGGGCTATGGGGGGACGGCCTCTCGGCAGTACTTC. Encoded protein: CASSQGYGGTASRQYF.

The CDR3 loop reads CASRVTGKFPLHF. The DNA for the CDR3 is TGTGCCAGCAGGGTGACAGGGAAGTTCCCCCTCCACTTT. The chain couples TRBV6-5 to TRBJ1-6; 7 bases align to TRBD1. The CDR3 runs 13 residues. V shed 6 bases, J shed 13 bases, and the junction held 9 bases outside the gene matches. Germline V gene sequence: CDR1 MNHEY, CDR2 SVGAGI.

As DNA, the CDR3 is TGTGCCAGCACCGGACAGGGCACCTACGAGCAGTACTTC. Translation: CASTGQGTYEQYF. The chain recombines TRBV28 with TRBJ2-7, with 8 bases aligning to TRBD1. This CDR3 has 13 residues. The germline V gene encodes CDR1 MDHEN and CDR2 SYDVKM. Trimming at V came to 7 bases and at J to 2 bases, leaving 4 bases not matched to a gene.

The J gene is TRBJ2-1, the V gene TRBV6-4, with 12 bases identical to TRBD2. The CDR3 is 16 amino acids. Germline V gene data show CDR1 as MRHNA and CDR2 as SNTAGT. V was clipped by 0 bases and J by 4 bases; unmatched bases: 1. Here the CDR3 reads CASSDSLAGGYNEQFF. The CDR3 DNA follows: TGTGCCAGCAGTGACTCGCTAGCGGGAGGGTACAATGAGCAGTTCTTC.

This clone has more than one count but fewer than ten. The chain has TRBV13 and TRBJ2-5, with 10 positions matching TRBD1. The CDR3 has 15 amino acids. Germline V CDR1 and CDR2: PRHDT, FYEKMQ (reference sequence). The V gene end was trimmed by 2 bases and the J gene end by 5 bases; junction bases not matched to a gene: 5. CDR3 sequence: CASSLKTGGGETQYF. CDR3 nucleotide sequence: TGTGCCAGCAGCTTAAAGACAGGGGGCGGGGAGACCCAGTACTTC.

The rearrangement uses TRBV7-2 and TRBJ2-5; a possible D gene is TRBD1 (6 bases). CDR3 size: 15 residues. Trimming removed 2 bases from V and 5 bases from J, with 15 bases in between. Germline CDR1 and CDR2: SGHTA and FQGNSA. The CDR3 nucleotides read TGTGCCAGCAGCTTAACCCGACAGGTTGGGGAGACCCAGTACTTC. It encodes CASSLTRQVGETQYF.

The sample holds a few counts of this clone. Here the CDR3 DNA reads TGTGCTGTTTGGAGTTTGGATGAAAAACTGTTTTTT. Its protein product is CAVWSLDEKLFF. This chain connects TRBV30 to TRBJ1-4; no clear D. The CDR3 contains 12 residues. Germline CDR1 is GTSNPN and CDR2 is SVGIG (reference sequence).

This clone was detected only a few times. The DNA for the CDR3 is TGCAGCGTTCTAGACAGCACAGATACGCAGTATTTT. Residues: CSVLDSTDTQYF. The rearrangement uses TRBV29-1 and TRBJ2-3; no definite D call. The CDR3 is 12 amino acids. Germline V gene data show CDR1 as SQVTM and CDR2 as ANQGSEA. The V and J ends lost 5 bases and 0 bases respectively, with 6 bases between them.

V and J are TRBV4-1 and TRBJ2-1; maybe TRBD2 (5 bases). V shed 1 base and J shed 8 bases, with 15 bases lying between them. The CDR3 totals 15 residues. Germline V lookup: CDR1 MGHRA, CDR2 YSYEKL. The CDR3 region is CASSQGLASGHEQFF. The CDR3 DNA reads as TGCGCCAGCAGCCAAGGATTAGCGAGTGGTCATGAGCAGTTCTTC.

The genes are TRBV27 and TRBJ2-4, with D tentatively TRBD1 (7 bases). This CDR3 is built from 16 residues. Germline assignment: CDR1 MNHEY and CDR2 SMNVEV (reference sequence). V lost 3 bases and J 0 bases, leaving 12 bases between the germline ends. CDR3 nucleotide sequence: TGTGCCAGCAGTTTCCCAGGGGGGCCAGCCAAAAACATTCAGTACTTC. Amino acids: CASSFPGGPAKNIQYF.

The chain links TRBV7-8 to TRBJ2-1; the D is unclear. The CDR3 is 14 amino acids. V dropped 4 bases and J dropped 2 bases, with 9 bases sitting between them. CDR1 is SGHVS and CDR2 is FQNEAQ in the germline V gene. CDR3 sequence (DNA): TGTGCCAGCAGCTATCTCAGAACCTACAATGAGCAGTTCTTC. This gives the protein CASSYLRTYNEQFF.